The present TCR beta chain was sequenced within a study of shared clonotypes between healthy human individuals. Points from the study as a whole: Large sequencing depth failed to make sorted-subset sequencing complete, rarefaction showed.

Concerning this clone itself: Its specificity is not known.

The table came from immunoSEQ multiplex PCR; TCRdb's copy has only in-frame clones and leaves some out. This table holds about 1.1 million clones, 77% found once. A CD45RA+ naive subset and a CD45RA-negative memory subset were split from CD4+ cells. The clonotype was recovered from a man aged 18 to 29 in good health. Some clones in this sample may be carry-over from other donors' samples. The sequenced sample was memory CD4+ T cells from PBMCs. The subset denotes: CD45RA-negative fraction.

The CDR3 nucleotides read TGTGCCAGCAGTTCGCCAAATGAGCAGTTCTTC. The encoded protein is CASSSPNEQFF. The chain carries TRBV28 and TRBJ2-1; D is uncertain. The V end lost 4 bases, the J end lost 7 bases, and 5 bases lay between the germline ends. This CDR3 is built from 11 residues. Germline V CDR1 and CDR2: MDHEN, SYDVKM. Full variable domain (remainder filled in from reference TRBV28 and TRBJ2-1): DVKVTQSSRYLVKRTGEKVFLECVQDMDHENMFWYRQDPGLGLRLIYFSYDVKMKEKGDIPEGYSVSREKKERFSLILESASTNQTSMYLCASSSPNEQFFGPGTRLTVL.